This TCR beta chain emerged from a study of Ad26.COV2.S vaccination and SARS-CoV-2 variants. Assay used: immunoSEQ multiplex PCR; TCRdb lists only in-frame clones, some missing. Here the sample spans roughly 410,000 clones, 83% being singletons. Specified treatment: 19 received Ad26.COV2.S at low or high dose, single or two shots; about 5 received placebo; per-sample allocation not given. Material that was analyzed had been drawn on day 63 after the first vaccine or placebo injection. In the vaccine, an Ad26 vector expressed the SARS-CoV-2 spike of the Wuhan strain. V gave up 4 bases and J gave up 4 bases; unmatched junction bases: 0. CDR1 LGHNA and CDR2 YNFKEQ come from the germline V gene. The CDR3 is made up of 13 amino acids. Findings and caveats of the study: Compared with placebo recipients, vaccine recipients had higher spike-specific TCR breadth. After vaccination, reports described spike-specific CD8+ and CD4+ T cell responses as showing substantial breadth.

A remark on this clone: Its antigen is as yet unknown.

The sequence came from a person aged 18-65 years who received the Ad26.COV2.S COVID-19 vaccine or a placebo. Specimen: peripheral blood, collected in a trial of Ad26.COV2.S vaccine versus placebo. V usage is TRBV4-2 and J usage is TRBJ1-2; the match to TRBD1 covers 10 bases. CDR3 residues: CASSRDRGYGYTF. CDR3 in DNA: TGTGCCAGCAGCCGGGACAGGGGCTATGGCTACACCTTC.